These T cell receptor beta chains were read from a single sample in a study of post-analysis software for immune sequencing data. MiXCR, run by TCRdb on the PCR reads, gives a single entry per CDR3 protein. There are 750,000 to 950,000 distinct CDR3 sequences in the sample; more than 45% occur only once, and 4.9% lies in the top ten. The material sequenced was blood. The receptor source for this set is a girl aged 5-17 years with multiple sclerosis. The CDR3 runs from the conserved cysteine through the conserved F or W.

j_call: TRBJ1-4; v_call: TRBV14; cdr3_aa: CASSSGTGLKFF
j_call: TRBJ2-6; v_call: TRBV10-3; cdr3_aa: CAISESRGTGANVRTF
j_call: TRBJ2-7; v_call: TRBV5-6; cdr3_aa: CASSFRTGFPYEQYF
j_call: TRBJ2-7; v_call: TRBV27; cdr3_aa: CASSASTYEQYF
j_call: TRBJ2-3; v_call: TRBV30; cdr3_aa: CAWSLRRTSGSTDTQYF
j_call: TRBJ1-1; v_call: TRBV5-1; cdr3_aa: CASSLIDWGHPTDTEAFF
j_call: TRBJ2-1; v_call: TRBV12-3/TRBV12-4; cdr3_aa: CASTLAGGNEQFF
j_call: TRBJ1-5; v_call: TRBV7-9; cdr3_aa: CASSRDARNQPQHF
j_call: TRBJ1-2; v_call: TRBV29-1; cdr3_aa: CSVEARGLLGYTF
j_call: TRBJ2-3; v_call: TRBV5-1; cdr3_aa: CASSLGASGRDTQYF
j_call: TRBJ1-6; v_call: TRBV7-9; cdr3_aa: CASSAGTPGNSPLHF
j_call: NA; v_call: TRBV14; cdr3_aa: CASSPRTSGRAFSYNEQYF
j_call: TRBJ2-1; v_call: TRBV7-2; cdr3_aa: CASSWRTGPMGQFF
j_call: TRBJ2-1; v_call: TRBV4-1; cdr3_aa: CASSIGYNEQFF
j_call: NA; v_call: TRBV20-1; cdr3_aa: CSAREVSRTYEQYF
j_call: TRBJ2-3; v_call: TRBV7-9; cdr3_aa: CASSLDSPTDTDTQYF
j_call: TRBJ2-3; v_call: TRBV24-1; cdr3_aa: CATSDILTGSGTDTQYF
j_call: TRBJ1-2; v_call: TRBV3-1; cdr3_aa: CASSRGQTNYGYTF
j_call: TRBJ2-4; v_call: TRBV7-9; cdr3_aa: CASSYAPLWGGVNRENIQYF
j_call: TRBJ1-1; v_call: TRBV29-1; cdr3_aa: CSVDVTGTETSEAFF
j_call: TRBJ2-3; v_call: TRBV20-1; cdr3_aa: CSAHTGTGSPDTQYF
j_call: TRBJ2-5; v_call: TRBV7-2; cdr3_aa: CASSFASNPQETQYF
j_call: TRBJ2-5; v_call: TRBV7-6; cdr3_aa: CASSLGSLWETQYF
j_call: TRBJ2-3; v_call: TRBV27; cdr3_aa: CASSFTLDTQYF
j_call: TRBJ1-1; v_call: TRBV12-3/TRBV12-4; cdr3_aa: CASTLIGGEAFF
j_call: TRBJ2-3; v_call: TRBV5-1; cdr3_aa: CASSLITSSTDTQYF
j_call: TRBJ2-1; v_call: TRBV29-1; cdr3_aa: CSYGASGKTFF
j_call: TRBJ2-7; v_call: TRBV29-1; cdr3_aa: CSVEGQGPSGEQYF
j_call: TRBJ2-3; v_call: TRBV7-3; cdr3_aa: CASSLTGFWGGSPEDTQYF
j_call: TRBJ2-1; v_call: TRBV5-1; cdr3_aa: CASSSGTTNGVDEQFF
j_call: TRBJ2-5; v_call: TRBV6-6; cdr3_aa: CASSYQTEREQYF
j_call: TRBJ1-5; v_call: TRBV7-2; cdr3_aa: CASSLVSRPGGNQPQHF
j_call: TRBJ2-3; v_call: TRBV28; cdr3_aa: CASSLRSGGQYF
j_call: TRBJ2-3; v_call: TRBV12-3/TRBV12-4; cdr3_aa: CASSSIGQSIADTQYF
j_call: TRBJ2-7; v_call: TRBV7-2; cdr3_aa: CASSLSPRRGSREQYF
j_call: TRBJ1-6; v_call: TRBV12-3/TRBV12-4; cdr3_aa: CASSRQLSSYNSPLHF
j_call: TRBJ1-2; v_call: TRBV20-1; cdr3_aa: CSAGGRQTNYGYTF
j_call: TRBJ1-5; v_call: TRBV6-5; cdr3_aa: CASRRTGLGQPQHF
j_call: TRBJ1-1; v_call: TRBV5-1; cdr3_aa: CASSLIQTGTETFF